This T cell receptor beta chain came from a study of early T cells in non-severe SARS-CoV-2 infection. Study information: Chains from this unsorted whole-blood bulk RNA could not be paired.

This clonotype was detected ten times or more. Germline V CDR1 and CDR2: LGHDT, YNNKEL (reference sequence). This CDR3 region has 16 residues. With 0 bases removed from V and 6 bases from J, the gap between germline ends came to 15 bases. Individual cDNA molecules each received unique molecular identifiers attached to them. TCRdb ran MiXCR on the 5' RACE reads and lists one entry per CDR3 protein. The sample has 50,000 to 60,000 distinct CDR3 sequences; 5.5% to 7.5% are singletons. This TCR derives from an adult who was a healthcare worker with PCR-confirmed SARS-CoV-2 infection or an uninfected control (not recorded which). V gene TRBV3-1 combines with J gene TRBJ1-5; possible D gene TRBD1, 6 bases. Sequenced sample: whole blood. The CDR3 nucleotides are TGTGCCAGCAGCCAAGATTGGGGGGGCAGAAGTCAGCCCCAGCATTTT. This gives the protein CASSQDWGGRSQPQHF.